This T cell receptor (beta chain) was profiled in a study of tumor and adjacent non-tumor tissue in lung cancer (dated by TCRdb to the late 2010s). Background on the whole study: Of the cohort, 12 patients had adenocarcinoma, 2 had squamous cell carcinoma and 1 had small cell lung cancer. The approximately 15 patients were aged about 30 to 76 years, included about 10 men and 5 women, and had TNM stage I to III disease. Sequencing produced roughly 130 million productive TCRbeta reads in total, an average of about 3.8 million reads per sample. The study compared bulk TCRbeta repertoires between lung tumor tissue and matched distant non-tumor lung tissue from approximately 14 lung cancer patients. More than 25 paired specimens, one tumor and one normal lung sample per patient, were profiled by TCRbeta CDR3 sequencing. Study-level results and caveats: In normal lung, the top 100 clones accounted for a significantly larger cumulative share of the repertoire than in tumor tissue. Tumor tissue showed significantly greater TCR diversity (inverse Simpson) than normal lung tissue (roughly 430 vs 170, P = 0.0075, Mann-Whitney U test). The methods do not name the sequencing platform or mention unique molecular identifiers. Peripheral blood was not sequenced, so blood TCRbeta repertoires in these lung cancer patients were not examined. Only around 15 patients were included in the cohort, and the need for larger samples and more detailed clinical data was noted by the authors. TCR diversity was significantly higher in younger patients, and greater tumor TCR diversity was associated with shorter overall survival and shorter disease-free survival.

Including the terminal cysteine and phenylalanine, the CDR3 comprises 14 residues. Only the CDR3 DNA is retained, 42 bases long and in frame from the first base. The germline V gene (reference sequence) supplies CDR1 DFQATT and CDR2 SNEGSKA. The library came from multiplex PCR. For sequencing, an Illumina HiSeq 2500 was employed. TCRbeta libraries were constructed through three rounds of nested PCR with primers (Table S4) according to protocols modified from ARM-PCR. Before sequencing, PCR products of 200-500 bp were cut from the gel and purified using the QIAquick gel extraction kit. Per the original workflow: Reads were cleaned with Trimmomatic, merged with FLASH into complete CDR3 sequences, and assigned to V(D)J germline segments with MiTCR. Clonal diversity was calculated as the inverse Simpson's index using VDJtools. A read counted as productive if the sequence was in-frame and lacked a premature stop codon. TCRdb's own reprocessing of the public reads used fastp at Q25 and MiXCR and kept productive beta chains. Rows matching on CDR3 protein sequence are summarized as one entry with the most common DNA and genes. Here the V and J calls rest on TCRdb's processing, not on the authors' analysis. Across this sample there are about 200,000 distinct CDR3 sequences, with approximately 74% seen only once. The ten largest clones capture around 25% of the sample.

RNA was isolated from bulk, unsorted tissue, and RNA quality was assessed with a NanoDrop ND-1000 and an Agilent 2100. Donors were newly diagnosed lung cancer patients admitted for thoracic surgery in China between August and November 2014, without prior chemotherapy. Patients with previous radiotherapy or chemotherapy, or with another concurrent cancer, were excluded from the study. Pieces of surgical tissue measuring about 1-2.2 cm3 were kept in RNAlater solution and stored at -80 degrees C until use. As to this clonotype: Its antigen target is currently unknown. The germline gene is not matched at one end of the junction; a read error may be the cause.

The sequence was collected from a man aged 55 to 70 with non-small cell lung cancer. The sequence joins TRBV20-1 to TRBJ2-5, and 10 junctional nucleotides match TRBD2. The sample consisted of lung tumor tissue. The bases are TGCAGTGCTCGTAGCGGGGGGATGACCGAGACACAGTACTTC. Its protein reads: CSARSGGMTETQYF.